The clone carrying this TCR beta chain was seen repeatedly, ten times or more. What it binds is unknown. The data stem from a study of T-cell reconstitution after alpha-beta-depleted transplantation in children. Overall study results and limits: Counts and diversity of T cells one year after transplant came mostly from newly produced T cells.

Unique molecular identifiers featured in how the TCRbeta library was prepared. TCRdb redid the calling of the PCR reads with MiXCR, one entry per CDR3 protein. The data hold about 580,000 distinct CDR3 sequences, with 20% to 25% observed a single time. The CDR3 has 17 amino acids. The germline V gene encodes CDR1 LGHDT and CDR2 YNNKEL (reference sequence). V was pared by 0 bases and J by 6 bases, with 9 bases of the junction left unmatched. Sequencing used PBMCs, mostly from graft donor cells, obtained 360 days after TCRalphabeta/CD19-depleted stem cell transplant. The chain employs TRBV3-1 and TRBJ2-2; 8 bases map to TRBD2. The receptor comes from a boy in the first two years of life who had a stem cell transplant for acute myeloid leukemia, so the T cells may come from the graft donor. The CDR3 region has the DNA TGTGCCAGCAGCCAAGATAAGCGGGGGCCGAGCGCCGGGGAGCTGTTTTTT. It yields the protein CASSQDKRGPSAGELFF.